The 16 T cell receptor beta chains below all came from one sample that was sequenced in a study of blood T cells in healthy people across ages. Using a J-beta primer mix together with a sample-barcoded 5' primer, a second PCR was run for roughly 7 to 12 cycles. TCRdb recomputed calls from the 5' RACE reads with MiXCR, one row per CDR3 protein. The repertoire has approximately 350,000 distinct CDR3 sequences, roughly half of them found once; the top ten carry 50% to 65%. Sequences were obtained from blood. These TCRs come from a man in his 60s in good health.

This clonotype occurred a few times. A much bigger clone sits one base away, suggesting this may be a read error. V is TRBV3-1 and J is TRBJ2-7; 11 bases are a match to TRBD2. Germline V gene sequence: CDR1 LGHDT, CDR2 YNNKEL (reference sequence). V lost 4 bases to trimming and J lost 7 bases; unmatched junction nucleotides: 12. The length of the CDR3 is 16 residues. Here the CDR3 reads CASSPIAGGRLHEQYF. CDR3 DNA: TGTGCCAGCAGCCCAATAGCGGGAGGGCGTTTGCATGAGCAGTACTTC.

This clonotype was picked up a small number of times. The chain uses TRBV11-1 and TRBJ2-1; D might be TRBD2 (6 bases). V lost 8 bases to trimming and J lost 7 bases, with 21 bases between them. Germline values: CDR1 SGHAT, CDR2 FQDESV (reference sequence). The CDR3 length is 15 residues. This CDR3 reads CASGVGGGGRNEQFF. CDR3 nucleotide sequence: TGTGCCAGCGGGGTGGGGGGAGGAGGACGGAATGAGCAGTTCTTC.

This clonotype came up many times. The CDR3 loop reads CSAPFGPAQYF. The CDR3 bases are TGCAGCGCCCCCTTCGGCCCCGCGCAGTATTTT. V is TRBV29-1 and J is TRBJ2-3; D remains ambiguous. The CDR3 is 11 residues long. V shed 7 bases and J shed 10 bases, with 15 bases lying between them. Germline V gives CDR1 SQVTM, CDR2 ANQGSEA.

V usage is TRBV7-8 and J usage is TRBJ1-2; D unclear. The germline V gene has CDR1 SGHVS and CDR2 FQNEAQ. CDR3 length: 14 amino acids. The V end was cut by 1 base, the J end by 6 bases, with 12 bases between. The CDR3 protein is CASSLVWQSDGYTF. The CDR3 bases are TGTGCCAGCAGCTTAGTTTGGCAGTCAGATGGCTACACCTTC.

This clonotype was detected many times. The rearrangement links TRBV27 to TRBJ2-7; 8 positions agree with TRBD1. With 5 bases clipped from V and 2 bases from J, the junction kept 8 bases outside the gene matches. Germline V gene sequence: CDR1 MNHEY, CDR2 SMNVEV (reference sequence). This CDR3 has 15 residues. The CDR3 region has the DNA TGTGCCAGCAGTACCATCCGGGACAGGCCCTACGAGCAGTACTTC. This encodes CASSTIRDRPYEQYF.

The V gene is TRBV9, the J gene TRBJ2-1; no clear D. V was clipped by 1 base and J by 5 bases, with 10 bases between them. The CDR3 contains 14 residues. CDR1 is SGDLS and CDR2 is YYNGEE in the germline V gene. The CDR3, as DNA: TGTGCCAGCAGCGTACGAGCGTGGGACAATGAGCAGTTCTTC. Residues: CASSVRAWDNEQFF. The full variable domain, rest sourced from reference TRBV9 and TRBJ2-1, is DSGVTQTPKHLITATGQRVTLRCSPRSGDLSVYWYQQSLDQGLQFLIQYYNGEERAKGNILERFSAQQFPDLHSELNLSSLELGDSALYFCASSVRAWDNEQFFGPGTRLTVL.

CDR3 protein: CASSLSGSTSEQYF. CDR3 DNA: TGCGCCAGCAGCCTTAGCGGGAGCACGAGTGAGCAGTACTTC. The chain carries TRBV4-3 and TRBJ2-7, with TRBD2 matching over 9 bases. In germline, CDR1 is LGHNA, CDR2 YSLEER. The CDR3 has 14 amino acids. The J segment lost 7 bases and the V segment lost 4 bases, leaving 8 bases of the junction unmatched.

This clonotype was detected a few times. The chain is built from TRBV5-1 and TRBJ2-7; D remains unclear. V shed 0 bases and J shed 2 bases, with 9 bases lying between them. Germline CDR1 reads SGHRS; CDR2 reads YFSETQ. CDR3 length: 14 amino acids. The CDR3 bases are TGCGCCAGCAGCTTGGGGTCCAACACCTACGAGCAGTACTTC. Its translation is CASSLGSNTYEQYF.

The chain uses TRBV11-2 and TRBJ2-3; D possibly matches TRBD1 or TRBD2 (6 bases each). Trimming removed 4 bases from V and 2 bases from J, with 13 bases in between. This CDR3 region has 15 residues. Germline values: CDR1 SGHAT, CDR2 FQNNGV. CDR3 DNA sequence: TGTGCCAGCAGCTCTAGGGGGGTCCCCACAGATACGCAGTATTTT. It encodes CASSSRGVPTDTQYF.

V usage is TRBV25-1 and J usage is TRBJ2-7; D is uncertain. Germline V gives CDR1 MGHDK, CDR2 SYGVNS. The CDR3 sequence is 9 residues long. V lost 7 bases and J 4 bases, leaving 2 bases between the germline ends. In nucleotides, the CDR3 is TGTGCCAGCATATACGAGCAGTACTTC. The encoded protein is CASIYEQYF.

This chain connects TRBV20-1 to TRBJ1-2; 7 positions match TRBD1. The V segment lost 5 bases and the J segment 5 bases; nucleotides outside the gene matches: 11. The V gene's germline CDR1 is DFQATT and CDR2 SNEGSKA (reference sequence). The length of the CDR3 is 14 residues. The DNA for the CDR3 is TGCAGTGCTGGCGGGACAGCTCTCCTATATGGCTACACCTTC. This encodes CSAGGTALLYGYTF.

The chain joins TRBV27 to TRBJ1-6; D is ambiguous. CDR3 length: 13 amino acids. Deletions cut 8 bases from V and 4 bases from J, with 9 bases between. Germline-derived CDR1 and CDR2 are MNHEY and SMNVEV (reference sequence). The CDR3 reads CASAPGYNSPLHF. CDR3 nucleotides: TGTGCCAGCGCCCCGGGGTATAATTCACCCCTCCACTTT.

The CDR3 sequence: CASKAGRGGGRRGTDTQYF. DNA of the CDR3: TGTGCCAGCAAGGCCGGGCGGGGAGGGGGACGCCGTGGCACAGATACGCAGTATTTT. The chain couples TRBV7-2 to TRBJ2-3; TRBD2 might be the D (7 bases). The V and J ends lost 7 bases and 1 base respectively, with 27 bases between them. The germline V gene has CDR1 SGHTA and CDR2 FQGNSA. The CDR3 contains 19 residues.

The sample holds many counts of this clonotype. In DNA, the CDR3 is TGTGCCAGCAGCTTAGCCACTGCACAAGAGACCCAGTACTTC. Translation: CASSLATAQETQYF. V gene TRBV7-2 combines with J gene TRBJ2-5; no clear D. There are 14 residues in the CDR3. Germline CDR1 is SGHTA and CDR2 is FQGNSA. V lost 0 bases, J lost 2 bases, and 7 bases lay in between.

The chain couples TRBV5-1 to TRBJ2-6, with unresolved D. The CDR3 sequence is 15 residues long. Germline CDR1 reads SGHRS; CDR2 reads YFSETQ. The ends were cut back, 3 bases at V and 2 bases at J, with 9 bases in the middle. Here the CDR3 DNA reads TGCGCCAGCAGCTCCGACATCCCTGGGGCCAACGTCCTGACTTTC. Translating gives CASSSDIPGANVLTF.

The V call is TRBV12-3 or TRBV12-4, the J call TRBJ2-1; TRBD2 aligns across 14 bases. The V gene end was trimmed by 7 bases and the J gene end by 7 bases; junction bases not matched to a gene: 6. The CDR3 runs to 15 residues. The CDR3 protein is CASTTSGRARNEQFF. The CDR3 DNA reads TGTGCCAGCACGACTAGCGGGAGGGCGAGGAATGAGCAGTTCTTC.